The rows below give T cell receptor beta chains drawn from one sample of a study of cytomegalovirus exposure and HLA in healthy donors. The method was immunoSEQ multiplex PCR; TCRdb's version includes in-frame clones alone and lacks a portion of them. The repertoire holds 100,000 to 150,000 clones, with 78% as singletons. The material sequenced was PBMCs. All receptors derive from a woman in her forties in good health and CMV-seronegative. Both conserved end residues are part of each CDR3. The order of the fields is CDR3 protein, CDR3 DNA, CDR3 length, clone size, D gene, J gene, V gene. D genes are given only for firm matches. Size is stated for part of the rows, as once, few or many counts, or as a class when the clone is expanded.

CDR3aa: CASSYSQVLNTEAFF
CDR3nt: TGTGCCAGCAGTTACTCCCAGGTTCTGAACACTGAAGCTTTCTTT
len: 15
abundance: -
d_gene: -
j_gene: TRBJ1-1
v_gene: TRBV6-6

CDR3aa: CASSPAADSHYGYTF
CDR3nt: TGTGCCAGCAGCCCAGCGGCGGATTCACACTATGGCTACACCTTC
len: 15
abundance: -
d_gene: -
j_gene: TRBJ1-2
v_gene: TRBV9

CDR3aa: CAISESGGTSVYEQYF
CDR3nt: TGTGCCATCAGTGAGTCAGGCGGGACTAGTGTCTACGAGCAGTACTTC
len: 16
abundance: few
d_gene: TRBD2
j_gene: TRBJ2-7
v_gene: TRBV10-3

CDR3aa: CASSLASGAYNEQFF
CDR3nt: TGTGCCAGCAGCTTAGCTAGCGGGGCTTACAATGAGCAGTTCTTC
len: 15
abundance: -
d_gene: TRBD2
j_gene: TRBJ2-1
v_gene: TRBV7-9

CDR3aa: CASSFPGQGVNEQYF
CDR3nt: TGTGCCAGCAGCTTCCCGGGACAGGGTGTAAACGAGCAGTACTTC
len: 15
abundance: -
d_gene: TRBD1
j_gene: TRBJ2-7
v_gene: TRBV7-9

CDR3aa: CASSFSTGSSYNSPLHF
CDR3nt: TGTGCCAGCAGCTTTTCGACAGGGAGCTCCTATAATTCACCCCTCCACTTT
len: 17
abundance: -
d_gene: TRBD1
j_gene: TRBJ1-6
v_gene: TRBV2

CDR3aa: CASSQLAGGYEQYF
CDR3nt: TGCGCCAGCAGCCAACTAGCGGGAGGGTACGAGCAGTACTTC
len: 14
abundance: once
d_gene: TRBD2
j_gene: TRBJ2-7
v_gene: TRBV4-1

CDR3aa: CAWSDRMGETQYF
CDR3nt: TGTGCCTGGAGTGACAGGATGGGAGAGACCCAGTACTTC
len: 13
abundance: -
d_gene: -
j_gene: TRBJ2-5
v_gene: TRBV30

CDR3aa: CASALGQSNQPQHF
CDR3nt: TGTGCCAGCGCCCTGGGACAGAGTAATCAGCCCCAGCATTTT
len: 14
abundance: -
d_gene: TRBD1
j_gene: TRBJ1-5
v_gene: TRBV6-5

CDR3aa: CASSTGPETRGTQYF
CDR3nt: TGCGCCAGCAGCACCGGCCCAGAAACCCGGGGGACCCAGTACTTC
len: 15
abundance: few
d_gene: -
j_gene: TRBJ2-5
v_gene: TRBV5-1

CDR3aa: CASRPGLAGSEQYF
CDR3nt: TGTGCCAGCAGACCCGGACTAGCGGGAAGCGAGCAGTACTTC
len: 14
abundance: -
d_gene: TRBD2
j_gene: TRBJ2-7
v_gene: TRBV27

CDR3aa: CASSLTFQETQYF
CDR3nt: TGTGCCAGCAGTTTGACATTTCAAGAGACCCAGTACTTC
len: 13
abundance: -
d_gene: -
j_gene: TRBJ2-5
v_gene: TRBV27

CDR3aa: CASSLEGGSHEQFF
CDR3nt: TGCGCCAGCAGCTTGGAGGGAGGGAGCCATGAGCAGTTCTTC
len: 14
abundance: -
d_gene: TRBD2
j_gene: TRBJ2-1
v_gene: TRBV5-1

CDR3aa: CASSLGEFGEAFF
CDR3nt: TGTGCCAGCAGCTTAGGGGAGTTCGGTGAAGCTTTCTTT
len: 13
abundance: -
d_gene: -
j_gene: TRBJ1-1
v_gene: TRBV7-8

CDR3aa: CASSLAGSSGVDEQFF
CDR3nt: TGTGCCAGCAGCTTAGCGGGATCTAGCGGGGTTGATGAGCAGTTCTTC
len: 16
abundance: -
d_gene: TRBD2
j_gene: TRBJ2-1
v_gene: TRBV7-9

CDR3aa: CASSPGTDEQYF
CDR3nt: TGTGCCAGCTCACCTGGCACAGACGAGCAGTACTTC
len: 12
abundance: -
d_gene: -
j_gene: TRBJ2-7
v_gene: TRBV18

CDR3aa: CAWSVDYPEGYTF
CDR3nt: TGTGCCTGGAGCGTTGACTATCCCGAGGGCTACACCTTC
len: 13
abundance: -
d_gene: -
j_gene: TRBJ1-2
v_gene: TRBV30

CDR3aa: CASSRDRDQPQHF
CDR3nt: TGTGCCAGCAGTAGAGACAGGGATCAGCCCCAGCATTTT
len: 13
abundance: few
d_gene: TRBD1
j_gene: TRBJ1-5
v_gene: TRBV6-1

CDR3aa: CATQKKREEDTQYF
CDR3nt: TGTGCCACCCAAAAAAAAAGGGAGGAGGATACGCAGTATTTT
len: 14
abundance: -
d_gene: -
j_gene: TRBJ2-3
v_gene: TRBV15

CDR3aa: CASSTGQGVSGNTEAFF
CDR3nt: TGCGCCAGCAGCACCGGACAGGGGGTAAGCGGTAACACTGAAGCTTTCTTT
len: 17
abundance: -
d_gene: TRBD1
j_gene: TRBJ1-1
v_gene: TRBV5-1

CDR3aa: CASSWSGGRDEQYF
CDR3nt: TGTGCCAGCAGCTGGTCGGGGGGGCGGGACGAGCAGTACTTC
len: 14
abundance: -
d_gene: TRBD2
j_gene: TRBJ2-7
v_gene: TRBV7-2

CDR3aa: CASSPGTANEQFF
CDR3nt: TGTGCCAGCAGCCCCGGGACTGCGAATGAGCAGTTCTTC
len: 13
abundance: -
d_gene: -
j_gene: TRBJ2-1
v_gene: TRBV14

CDR3aa: CASRPGTENSPLHF
CDR3nt: TGTGCCAGCAGACCCGGGACAGAAAATTCACCCCTCCACTTT
len: 14
abundance: -
d_gene: TRBD1
j_gene: TRBJ1-6
v_gene: TRBV28

CDR3aa: CASSPRLAGAGEQYF
CDR3nt: TGTGCCAGCAGTCCTCGACTAGCGGGAGCCGGCGAGCAGTACTTC
len: 15
abundance: -
d_gene: TRBD2
j_gene: TRBJ2-7
v_gene: TRBV28

CDR3aa: CASSTWTGYEQYF
CDR3nt: TGCGCCAGCAGCACCTGGACTGGATACGAGCAGTACTTC
len: 13
abundance: -
d_gene: -
j_gene: TRBJ2-7
v_gene: TRBV5-1

CDR3aa: CASSQEYFPGELFF
CDR3nt: TGCGCCAGCAGCCAAGAATACTTTCCCGGGGAGCTGTTTTTT
len: 14
abundance: -
d_gene: -
j_gene: TRBJ2-2
v_gene: TRBV4-1

CDR3aa: CASSARQGSSPFGTEAFF
CDR3nt: TGTGCCAGCAGCGCCAGACAGGGGTCCTCCCCCTTCGGCACTGAAGCTTTCTTT
len: 18
abundance: once
d_gene: TRBD1
j_gene: TRBJ1-1
v_gene: TRBV9

CDR3aa: CASSWGGMLTDTQYF
CDR3nt: TGTGCCAGCAGCTGGGGGGGTATGCTAACAGATACGCAGTATTTT
len: 15
abundance: -
d_gene: TRBD2
j_gene: TRBJ2-3
v_gene: TRBV5-6

CDR3aa: CSVTRGAQETQYF
CDR3nt: TGCAGCGTTACCCGGGGGGCCCAAGAGACCCAGTACTTC
len: 13
abundance: -
d_gene: -
j_gene: TRBJ2-5
v_gene: TRBV29-1